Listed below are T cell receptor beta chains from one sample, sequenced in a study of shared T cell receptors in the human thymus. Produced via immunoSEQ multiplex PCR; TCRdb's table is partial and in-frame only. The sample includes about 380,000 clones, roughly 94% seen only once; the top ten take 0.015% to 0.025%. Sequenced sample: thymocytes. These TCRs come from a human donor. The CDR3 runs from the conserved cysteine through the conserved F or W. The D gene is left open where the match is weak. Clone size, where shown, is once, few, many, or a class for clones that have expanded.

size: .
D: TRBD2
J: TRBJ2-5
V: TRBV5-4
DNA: TGTGCCAGCACTAGCGGGAGTGGGCAAGAGACCCAGTACTTC
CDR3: CASTSGSGQETQYF

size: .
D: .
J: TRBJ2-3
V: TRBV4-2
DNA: TGTGCCAGCAGCCAAGGGTCTAGCACAGATACGCAGTATTTT
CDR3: CASSQGSSTDTQYF

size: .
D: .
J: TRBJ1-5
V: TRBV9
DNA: TGTGCCAGCAGCGTAGACGGGGGGGACGAGGCCCAGCCCCAGCATTTT
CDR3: CASSVDGGDEAQPQHF

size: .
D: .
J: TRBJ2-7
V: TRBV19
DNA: TGTGCCAGTAGTATAGTTAATGGAGTGGAGTACGAGCAGTACTTC
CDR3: CASSIVNGVEYEQYF

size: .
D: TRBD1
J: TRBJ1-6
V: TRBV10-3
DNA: TGTGCCATCAGGGGGACAGGGACCCATTCACCCCTCCACTTT
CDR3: CAIRGTGTHSPLHF

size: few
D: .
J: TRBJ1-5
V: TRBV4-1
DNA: TGCGCCAGCAGCCAAGGCCCCCCGGGACAATTAAATCAGCCCCAGCATTTT
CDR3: CASSQGPPGQLNQPQHF

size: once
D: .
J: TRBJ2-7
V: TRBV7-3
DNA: TGTGCCAGCAGCTCACACAGGCTTATACGCTACGAGCAGTACTTC
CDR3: CASSSHRLIRYEQYF

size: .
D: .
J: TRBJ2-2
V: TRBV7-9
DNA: TGTGCCAGCAGCTTAAGTGGAAACGGGGGCGCCGGGGAGCTGTTTTTT
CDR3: CASSLSGNGGAGELFF

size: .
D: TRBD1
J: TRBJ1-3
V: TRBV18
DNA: TGTGCCAGCTCACCATCCGGGACAGGGGAAAACACCATATATTTT
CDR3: CASSPSGTGENTIYF

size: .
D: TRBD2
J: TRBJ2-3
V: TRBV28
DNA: TGTGCCAGCAGAACCCCGGGACTAGCGGGAGGGCCGGTAGATACGCAGTATTTT
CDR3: CASRTPGLAGGPVDTQYF

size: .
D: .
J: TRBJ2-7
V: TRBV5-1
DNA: TGCGCCAGCAGCTTCTCCTACGAGCAGTACTTC
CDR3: CASSFSYEQYF

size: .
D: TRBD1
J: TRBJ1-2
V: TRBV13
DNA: TGTGCCAGCAGCCCACGAGACATCACAGGGGGACTAAAGATCTGCGCTGGCTACACCTTC
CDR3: CASSPRDITGGLKICAGYTF

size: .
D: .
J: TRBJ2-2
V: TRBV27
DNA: TGTGCCAGCAGTTTACGGACCACAGGGTCTCCCGGGGAGCTGTTTTTT
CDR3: CASSLRTTGSPGELFF

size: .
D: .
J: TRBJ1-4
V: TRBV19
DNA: TGTGCCAGTAGACCCGGGACACATGAAAAACTGTTTTTT
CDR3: CASRPGTHEKLFF

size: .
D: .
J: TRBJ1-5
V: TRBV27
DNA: TGTGCCAGCAGAGCTAACGCGGGGAATCAGCCCCAGCATTTT
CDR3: CASRANAGNQPQHF

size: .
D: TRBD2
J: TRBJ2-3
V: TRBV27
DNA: TGTGCCAGCAGTAACCAACTAGCGGGAGATGGAGCAGATACGCAGTATTTT
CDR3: CASSNQLAGDGADTQYF

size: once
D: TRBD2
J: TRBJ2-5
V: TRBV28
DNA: TGTGCCAGCAGTCCCGCCCGGGGGAGGGACGAAGAGACCCAGTACTTC
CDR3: CASSPARGRDEETQYF

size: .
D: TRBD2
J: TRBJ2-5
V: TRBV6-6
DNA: TGTGCCAGCAGTCCCGGGACTAGCCAAGAGACCCAGTACTTC
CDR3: CASSPGTSQETQYF

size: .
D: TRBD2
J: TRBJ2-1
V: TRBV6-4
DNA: TGTGCCAGCACCCCCTTAGCGGGAGCCACCTCCTACAATGAGCAGTTCTTC
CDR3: CASTPLAGATSYNEQFF

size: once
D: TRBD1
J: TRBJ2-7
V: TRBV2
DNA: TGTGCCAGCTTGAACAGGGGCTCCTACGAGCAGTACTTC
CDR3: CASLNRGSYEQYF

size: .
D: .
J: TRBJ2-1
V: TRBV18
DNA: TGTGCCAGCTCGACAGTTTACAATGAGCAGTTCTTC
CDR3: CASSTVYNEQFF

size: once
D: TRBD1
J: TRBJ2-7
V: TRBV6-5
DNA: TGTGCCAGCAGTCCTCCGGGACAGGGGAGCGACGAGCAGTACTTC
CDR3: CASSPPGQGSDEQYF

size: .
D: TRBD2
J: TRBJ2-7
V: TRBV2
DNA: TGTGCCAGCAGTGAACCGGGACTAGCGGGAGGAAGCGAGCAGTACTTC
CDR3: CASSEPGLAGGSEQYF

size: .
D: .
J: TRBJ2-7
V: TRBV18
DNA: TGTGCCAGCTCACCAGTCGGGGGCCGCTACGAGCAGTACTTC
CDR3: CASSPVGGRYEQYF

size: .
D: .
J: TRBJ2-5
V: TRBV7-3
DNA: TGTGCCAGCAGCCCGGACCCGACCCAGTACTTC
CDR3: CASSPDPTQYF

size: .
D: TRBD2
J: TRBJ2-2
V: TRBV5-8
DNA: TGTGCCAGCAGGCCGGGACTAGCGGGAGGGCTTCGCACCGGGGAGCTGTTTTTT
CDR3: CASRPGLAGGLRTGELFF

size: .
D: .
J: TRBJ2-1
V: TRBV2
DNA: TGTGCCAGCAGTGAAACAGGGAGTCATGAGCAGTTCTTC
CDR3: CASSETGSHEQFF

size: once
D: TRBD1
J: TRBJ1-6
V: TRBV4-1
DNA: TGCGCCAGCAGTTCCCCCGGGACAGGGAGAGGCTCCTATAATTCACCCCTCCACTTT
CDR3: CASSSPGTGRGSYNSPLHF

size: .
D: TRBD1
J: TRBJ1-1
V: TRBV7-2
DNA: TGTGCCAGCACCCCTAATATTGGTCAGGGGGACGTGGGGAGCACTGAAGCTTTCTTT
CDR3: CASTPNIGQGDVGSTEAFF

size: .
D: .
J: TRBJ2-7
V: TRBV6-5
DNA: TGTGCCAGCAGGTTAGAGCAGTACTTC
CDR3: CASRLEQYF

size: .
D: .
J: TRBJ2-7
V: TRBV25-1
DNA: TGTGCCAGCAGTGAGCTCGGGGACCCCCCTTCAGTCTACGAGCAGTACTTC
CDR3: CASSELGDPPSVYEQYF

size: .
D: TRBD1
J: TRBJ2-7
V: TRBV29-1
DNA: TGCAGCGCCCAGGGGGACAGGGGCTACGAGCAGTACTTC
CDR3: CSAQGDRGYEQYF

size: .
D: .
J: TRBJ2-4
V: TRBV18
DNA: TGTGCCAGCTCACCGGACTATCCCCAAAACATTCAGTACTTC
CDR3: CASSPDYPQNIQYF

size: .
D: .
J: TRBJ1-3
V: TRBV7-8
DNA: TGTGCCAGCAGCTTAGGGGGAGGGGGACCTGGAAACACCATATATTTT
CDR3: CASSLGGGGPGNTIYF

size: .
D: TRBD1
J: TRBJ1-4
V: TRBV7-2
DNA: TGTGCCAGCAGCTCTCAGGGGGCGAATGGGGATGAAAAACTGTTTTTT
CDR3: CASSSQGANGDEKLFF

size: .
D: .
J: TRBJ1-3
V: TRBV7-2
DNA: TGTGCCAGCACATTTAGAGGGAACACCATATATTTT
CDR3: CASTFRGNTIYF

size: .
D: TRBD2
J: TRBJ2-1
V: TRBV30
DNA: TGTGCCTGGACCCACGGGGGACTAGCGGGATACTTTTTCGGTAATGAGCAGTTCTTC
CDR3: CAWTHGGLAGYFFGNEQFF

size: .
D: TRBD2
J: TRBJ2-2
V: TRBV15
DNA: TGTGCCACCAGCAGGGAGCGGACTAGCGGGGAGTTACGTACCGGGGAGCTGTTTTTT
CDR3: CATSRERTSGELRTGELFF

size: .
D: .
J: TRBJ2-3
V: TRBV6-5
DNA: TGTGCCAGCAGTCCCCACTTATTAGATACGCAGTATTTT
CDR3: CASSPHLLDTQYF

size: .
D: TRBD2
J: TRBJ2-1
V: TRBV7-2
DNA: TGTGCCAGCAGCGGGACTAGCAGGAAATGGTCCCTTACGAATGAGCAGTTCTTC
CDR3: CASSGTSRKWSLTNEQFF

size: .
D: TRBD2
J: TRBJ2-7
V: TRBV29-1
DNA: TGCAGCGTTCTTATGGGAGGGCAACACGAGCAGTACTTC
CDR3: CSVLMGGQHEQYF

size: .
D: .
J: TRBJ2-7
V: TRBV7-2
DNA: TGTGCCAGCAGCTTAGAAGATTCCGACTGGCATTTCTGGGGCGAGCAGTACTTC
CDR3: CASSLEDSDWHFWGEQYF

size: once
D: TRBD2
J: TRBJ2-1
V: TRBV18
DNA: TGTGCCAGCTCACCCCTTGGGGGGGGCAATGAGCAGTTCTTC
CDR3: CASSPLGGGNEQFF

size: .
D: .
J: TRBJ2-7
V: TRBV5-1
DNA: TGCGCCAGCAGCCTGAGAGCTAATTCCTACGAGCAGTACTTC
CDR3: CASSLRANSYEQYF

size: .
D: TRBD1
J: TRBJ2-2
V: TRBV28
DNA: TGTGCCACAAGTCAGGGGGCCGACACCGGGGAGCTGTTTTTT
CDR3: CATSQGADTGELFF

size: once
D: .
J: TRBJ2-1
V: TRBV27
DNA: TGTGCCAGCAGTTTCCCGGGACGGGAGTCGTTCTTC
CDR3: CASSFPGRESFF

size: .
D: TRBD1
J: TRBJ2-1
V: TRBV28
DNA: TGTGCCAGCAGTTTAGGGGACAGGGGACCTCCCTCCTACAATGAGCAGTTCTTC
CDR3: CASSLGDRGPPSYNEQFF

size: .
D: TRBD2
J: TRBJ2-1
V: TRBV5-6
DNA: TGTGCCAGCAGCTTGGCGGGTCTAGCGGACCCGAGCTCCTACAATGAGCAGTTCTTC
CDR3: CASSLAGLADPSSYNEQFF

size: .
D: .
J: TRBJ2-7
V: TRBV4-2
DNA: TGTGCCAGCAGCCAAGATCCCAGGGCCTGGGCCTACTACGAGCAGTACTTC
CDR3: CASSQDPRAWAYYEQYF

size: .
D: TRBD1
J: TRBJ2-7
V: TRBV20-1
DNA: TGCAGTGCGCCCGGGACAGATCTGCCGTACTTC
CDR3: CSAPGTDLPYF

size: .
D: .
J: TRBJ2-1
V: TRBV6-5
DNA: TGTGCCAGCGGGAGTGGCTCCTACAATGAGCAGTTCTTC
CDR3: CASGSGSYNEQFF

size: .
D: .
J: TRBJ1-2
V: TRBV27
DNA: TGTGCCAGCAGCAACCAGGGGCCCGCAAGTGGAATTTATGGCTACACCTTC
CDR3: CASSNQGPASGIYGYTF

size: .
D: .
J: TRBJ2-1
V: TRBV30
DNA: TGTGCCTGGAGACACTCTTTTGAGCAGTTCTTC
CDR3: CAWRHSFEQFF

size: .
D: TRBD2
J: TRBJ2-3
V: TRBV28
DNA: TGTGCCAGCAGTTTATGCGGGAGACTAGCGGGAGGGACGGATACGCAGTATTTT
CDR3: CASSLCGRLAGGTDTQYF